Listed below are T cell receptor beta chains from one sample, sequenced in a study of identical twins. Each CDR3 protein is one row after TCRdb ran MiXCR on the 5' RACE reads. The sample has some 900,000 distinct CDR3 sequences, roughly an eighth seen once. These sequences were also reported in another study, on yellow fever vaccine responses in identical twins.

The sample consisted of PBMCs. The receptor source for this set is a woman in her late teens or twenties in good health. The CDR3 runs from the conserved cysteine through the conserved F or W. Fields, in order: V gene, D gene, J gene, clone size, CDR3 length, CDR3 DNA, CDR3 protein. The D gene is left open where the match is weak. Expanded clones are given a class, and other clones once, few, many or no size at all.

>TRBV7-2|-|TRBJ2-7|-|14
TGTGCCAGCAGCTTAGCAGGAGCACTCTACGAGCAGTACTTC
CASSLAGALYEQYF
>TRBV11-2|TRBD2|TRBJ2-5|many|17
TGTGCCAGCAGCCGCCGAATACTAGCGGGGGGGCTTGAGACCCAGTACTTC
CASSRRILAGGLETQYF
>TRBV10-3|-|TRBJ1-4|-|15
TGTGCCATCAGTGAGCCGGGCCAGTCTGGAGAAAAACTGTTTTTT
CAISEPGQSGEKLFF
>TRBV6-1|-|TRBJ2-3|-|15
TGTGCCAGCACCGCAGGATTGGCAGGCACAGATACGCAGTATTTT
CASTAGLAGTDTQYF
>TRBV6-5|TRBD2|TRBJ2-3|few|17
TGTGCCAGCAGTTACGTCGGGACTAGCGGGAGGCCCGATACGCAGTATTTT
CASSYVGTSGRPDTQYF
>TRBV6-5|TRBD1|TRBJ1-2|few|11
TGTGCCAGCAGTTTCGGACAGGGTTACACCTTC
CASSFGQGYTF
>TRBV6-1|TRBD1|TRBJ2-7|few|14
TGTGCCAGCAACCGGGACAGGGGGATTTACGAGCAGTACTTC
CASNRDRGIYEQYF
>TRBV24-1|-|TRBJ2-1|-|16
TGTGCCACCAGTGCAGCGGACGCGGATGCCTACAATGAGCAGTTCTTC
CATSAADADAYNEQFF
>TRBV25-1|TRBD1|TRBJ2-7|many|18
TGTGCCAGCACACCTCCCGGGACAGGGTTGGGGGGAGTCTACGAGCAGTACTTC
CASTPPGTGLGGVYEQYF
>TRBV4-2|TRBD2|TRBJ2-3|few|18
TGTGCCAGCAGCCAAGATAGGCTAGCGGGGGGGCCGGGAGATACGCAGTATTTT
CASSQDRLAGGPGDTQYF
>TRBV12-3/TRBV12-4|-|TRBJ2-1|many|13
TGTGCCAGCAGTGTAGGCGGGACGAATGAGCAGTTCTTC
CASSVGGTNEQFF
>TRBV5-1|-|TRBJ2-2|-|13
TGCGCCAGCAGCTTGGAATTAACCGGGGAGCTGTTTTTT
CASSLELTGELFF
>TRBV4-1|-|TRBJ1-1|few|12
TGCGCCAGCAGCCAAGACAGACATGAAGCTTTCTTT
CASSQDRHEAFF
>TRBV25-1|TRBD2|TRBJ2-1|-|15
TGTGCCAGCAGTGAAAGCGGGGGGCGGTCGAATGAGCAGTTCTTC
CASSESGGRSNEQFF
>TRBV6-5|-|TRBJ1-1|many|15
TGTGCCAGCAGTTACGTGCTGGGACAGAACACTGAAGCTTTCTTT
CASSYVLGQNTEAFF
>TRBV27|-|TRBJ2-3|few|20
TGTGCCAGCAGTTTTCAGGTGCCAATCCCCTCCCTCCCACGCACAGATACGCAGTATTTT
CASSFQVPIPSLPRTDTQYF
>TRBV5-1|-|TRBJ2-7|few|14
TGCGCCAGCAGCTCCGGGGCCCTGCCTTACGAGCAGTACTTC
CASSSGALPYEQYF
>TRBV9|-|TRBJ2-2|-|14
TGTGCCAGCAGCGTAGAACACAGGGACCGGGAGCTGTTTTTT
CASSVEHRDRELFF
>TRBV24-1|TRBD1|TRBJ2-7|few|15
TGTGCCACCAGTGAGGCGGGACAGGGAATTGACGAGCAGTACTTC
CATSEAGQGIDEQYF
>TRBV5-1|-|TRBJ2-5|many|13
TGCGCCAGCAGACGAGGGGATCAAGAGACCCAGTACTTC
CASRRGDQETQYF
>TRBV29-1|TRBD1|TRBJ2-1|few|14
TGCAGCGTTGTGGGGACAGGGTTAATCAATGAGCAGTTCTTC
CSVVGTGLINEQFF
>TRBV10-3|TRBD1|TRBJ2-2|few|16
TGTGCCATCATCCCAGACAGGGGAAGGAACACCGGGGAGCTGTTTTTT
CAIIPDRGRNTGELFF
>TRBV6-5|-|TRBJ2-7|-|17
TGTGCCAGCAGTACATCGTACAGGGTAGCTCAAGGTCACGAGCAGTACTTC
CASSTSYRVAQGHEQYF
>TRBV7-8|TRBD2|TRBJ2-3|few|18
TGTGCCAGCAGCTCCGCCAGCGGACTAGTCGTGAGCACAGATACGCAGTATTTT
CASSSASGLVVSTDTQYF
>TRBV6-5|TRBD1|TRBJ1-2|few|15
TGTGCCAGCAGTTTCAAGAGGGACAGGGCCTATGGCTACACCTTC
CASSFKRDRAYGYTF
>TRBV20-1|-|TRBJ2-5|-|13
TGCAGTGCTCGACAGGTCATCCAAGAGACCCAGTACTTC
CSARQVIQETQYF
>TRBV20-1|TRBD2|TRBJ2-1|few|16
TGCTGTGCTAGAGATCTGGGACTAGCAGTTATCAATGAGCAGTTCTTC
CCARDLGLAVINEQFF
>TRBV6-5|-|TRBJ1-4|many|15
TGTGCCAGCAGTTACCTTACAGGAGACAATGAAAAACTGTTTTTT
CASSYLTGDNEKLFF
>TRBV11-2|-|TRBJ2-7|few|15
TGTGCCAGCAGGAAACATCGGGAGAGGTCCTACGAGCAGTACTTC
CASRKHRERSYEQYF
>TRBV18|-|TRBJ2-5|-|12
TGTGCCAGCTCACCCGGGAGTCTGACCCAGTACTTC
CASSPGSLTQYF
>TRBV5-6|TRBD1|TRBJ2-2|few|16
TGTGCCAGCAGACCGACCGGGACAGTTAACACCGGGGAGCTGTTTTTT
CASRPTGTVNTGELFF
>TRBV5-1|-|TRBJ1-2|-|14
TGCGCCAGCAGCGTGGACGGATCGAACTATGGCTACACCTTC
CASSVDGSNYGYTF
>TRBV5-1|-|TRBJ2-2|many|13
TGTGCCAGCGGGACAGGGAACACCGGGGAGCTGTTTTTT
CASGTGNTGELFF
>TRBV2|TRBD1|TRBJ2-3|few|15
TGTGCCATCACCGCCACAGGGGGCGCGGAAGATACGCAGTATTTT
CAITATGGAEDTQYF
>TRBV7-9|TRBD2|TRBJ2-7|-|15
TGTGCCAGCAGCTTAGGGGGATTGGGACTATACGAGCAGTACTTC
CASSLGGLGLYEQYF
>TRBV20-1|-|TRBJ2-5|many|12
TGCAGTGCTGGAGGGTTACAAGAGACCCAGTACTTC
CSAGGLQETQYF
>TRBV27|-|TRBJ1-6|-|14
TGTGCCAGCAGTTTGGGCCAGCGGGGTTCACCCCTCCACTTT
CASSLGQRGSPLHF
>TRBV14|-|TRBJ1-1|many|17
TGTGCCAGCAGCCCGGGCGGGGGGCCCTCTTCGAACACTGAAGCTTTCTTT
CASSPGGGPSSNTEAFF
>TRBV21-1|-|TRBJ1-4|many|19
TGTGCCAGCAGCAAAGGGAGGGGGCGAAAGGGGGCAACTAATGAAAAACTGTTTTTT
CASSKGRGRKGATNEKLFF
>TRBV5-1|TRBD2|TRBJ2-1|-|15
TGCGCCAGCACCACTTTAGCGGGAGGGTACAATGAGCAGTTCTTC
CASTTLAGGYNEQFF
>TRBV28|TRBD1|TRBJ2-5|-|17
TGTGCCAGCAGTTTAATTGTCGGGACAGGGATGGTCGAGACCCAGTACTTC
CASSLIVGTGMVETQYF
>TRBV5-1|-|TRBJ2-1|-|15
TGCGCCAGCAGCTCTTACAGCTGGACAGACAATGAGCAGTTCTTC
CASSSYSWTDNEQFF
>TRBV10-1|TRBD2|TRBJ2-1|-|15
TGCGCCAGCAGACCGGGAGCGGGAGGGCCCAATGAGCAGTTCTTC
CASRPGAGGPNEQFF
>TRBV10-3|-|TRBJ2-1|-|13
TGTGCCATCAGTGTTAGTTTAGGAAATGAGCAGTTCTTC
CAISVSLGNEQFF
>TRBV2|-|TRBJ2-1|many|11
TGTGCCAGCGGGCTGAACAATGAGCAGTTCTTC
CASGLNNEQFF